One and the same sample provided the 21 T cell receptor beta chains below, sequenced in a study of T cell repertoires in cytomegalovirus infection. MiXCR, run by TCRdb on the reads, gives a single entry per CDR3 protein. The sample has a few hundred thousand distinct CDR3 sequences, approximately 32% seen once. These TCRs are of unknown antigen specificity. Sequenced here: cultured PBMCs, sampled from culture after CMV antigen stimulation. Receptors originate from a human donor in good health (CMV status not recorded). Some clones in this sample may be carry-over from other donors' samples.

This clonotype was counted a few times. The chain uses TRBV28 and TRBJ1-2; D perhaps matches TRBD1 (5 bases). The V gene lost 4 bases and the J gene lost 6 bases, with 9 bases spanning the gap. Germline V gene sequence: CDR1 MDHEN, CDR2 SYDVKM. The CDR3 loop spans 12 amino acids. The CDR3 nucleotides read TGTGCCAGCAGTTCAGGGATCCATGGCTACACCTTC. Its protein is CASSSGIHGYTF.

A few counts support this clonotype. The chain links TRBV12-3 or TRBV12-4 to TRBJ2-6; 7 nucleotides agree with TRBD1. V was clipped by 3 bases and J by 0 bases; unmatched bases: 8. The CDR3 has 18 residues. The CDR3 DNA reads TGTGCCAGCAGTTTCCTTCCGGGACAGAACTCTGGGGCCAACGTCCTGACTTTC. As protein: CASSFLPGQNSGANVLTF.

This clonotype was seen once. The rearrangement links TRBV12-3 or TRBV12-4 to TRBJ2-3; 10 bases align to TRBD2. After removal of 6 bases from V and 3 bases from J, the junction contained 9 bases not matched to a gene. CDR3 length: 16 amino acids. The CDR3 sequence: CASRPLPSGGTDTQYF. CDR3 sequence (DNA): TGTGCCAGCAGACCCCTGCCTAGCGGGGGTACAGATACGCAGTATTTT.

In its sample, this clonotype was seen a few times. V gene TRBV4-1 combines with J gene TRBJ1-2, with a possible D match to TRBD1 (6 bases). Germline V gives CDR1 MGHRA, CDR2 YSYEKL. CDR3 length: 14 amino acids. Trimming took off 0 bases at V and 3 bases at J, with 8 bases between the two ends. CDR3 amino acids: CASSQDRGDYGYTF. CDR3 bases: TGCGCCAGCAGCCAAGACAGGGGAGACTATGGCTACACCTTC.

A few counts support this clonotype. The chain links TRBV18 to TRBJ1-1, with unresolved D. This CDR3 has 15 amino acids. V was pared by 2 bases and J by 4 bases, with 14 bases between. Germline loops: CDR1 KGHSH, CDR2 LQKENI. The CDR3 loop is CASSPASGEGTEAFF. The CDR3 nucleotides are TGTGCCAGCTCACCAGCTTCTGGGGAGGGCACTGAAGCTTTCTTT.

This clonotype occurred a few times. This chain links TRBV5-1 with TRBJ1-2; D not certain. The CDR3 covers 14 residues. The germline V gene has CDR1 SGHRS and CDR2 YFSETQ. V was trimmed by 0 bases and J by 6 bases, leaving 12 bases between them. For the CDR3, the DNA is TGCGCCAGCAGCTTGGGGACCTTACACAATGGCTACACCTTC. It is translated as CASSLGTLHNGYTF.

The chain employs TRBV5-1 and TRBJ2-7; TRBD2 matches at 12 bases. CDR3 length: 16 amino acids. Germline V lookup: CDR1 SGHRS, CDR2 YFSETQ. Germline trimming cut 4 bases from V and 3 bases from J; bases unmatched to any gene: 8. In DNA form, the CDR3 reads TGCGCCAGCAGCGGGAGCCAGACTAGCGGGAGCTACGAGCAGTACTTC. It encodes CASSGSQTSGSYEQYF.

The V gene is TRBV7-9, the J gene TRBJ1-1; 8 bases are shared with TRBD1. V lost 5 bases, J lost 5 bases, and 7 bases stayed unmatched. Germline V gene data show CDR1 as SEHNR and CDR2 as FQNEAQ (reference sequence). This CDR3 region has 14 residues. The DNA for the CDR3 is TGTGCCAGCAGCCGCTCAGGGGGCTTAACTGAAGCTTTCTTT. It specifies CASSRSGGLTEAFF.

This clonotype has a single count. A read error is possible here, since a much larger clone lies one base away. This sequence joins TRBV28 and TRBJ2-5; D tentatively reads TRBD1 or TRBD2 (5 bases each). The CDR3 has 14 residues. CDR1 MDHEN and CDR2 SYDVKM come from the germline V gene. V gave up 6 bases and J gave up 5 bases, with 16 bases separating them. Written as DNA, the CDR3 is TGTGCCAGCAGCCAAGGGGCAGGGAGCGAGACCCAGTACTTC. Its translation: CASSQGAGSETQYF.

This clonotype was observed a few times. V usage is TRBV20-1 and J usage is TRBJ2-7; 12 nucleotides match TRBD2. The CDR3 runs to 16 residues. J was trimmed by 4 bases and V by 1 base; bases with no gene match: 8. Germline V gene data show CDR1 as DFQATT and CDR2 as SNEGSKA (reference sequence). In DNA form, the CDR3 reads TGCAGTGCTAGAGGGACTAGCGGGACCGTGGCGTACGAGCAGTACTTC. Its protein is CSARGTSGTVAYEQYF.

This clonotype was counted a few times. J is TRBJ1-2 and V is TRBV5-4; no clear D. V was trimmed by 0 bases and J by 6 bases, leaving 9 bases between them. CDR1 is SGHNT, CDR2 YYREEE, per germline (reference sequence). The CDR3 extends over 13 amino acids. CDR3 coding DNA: TGTGCCAGCAGCTTGGGACACAGTAATGGCTACACCTTC. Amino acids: CASSLGHSNGYTF. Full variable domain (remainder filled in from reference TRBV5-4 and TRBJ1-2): ETGVTQSPTHLIKTRGQQVTLRCSSQSGHNTVSWYQQALGQGPQFIFQYYREEENGRGNFPPRFSGLQFPNYSSELNVNALELDDSALYLCASSLGHSNGYTFGSGTRLTVV.

This CDR3 reads CARDREVRTEAFF. DNA for the CDR3: TGTGCCAGGGACAGGGAAGTGAGAACTGAAGCTTTCTTT. The chain couples TRBV19 to TRBJ1-1; TRBD1 matches at 8 bases. The length of the CDR3 is 13 residues. Germline V lookup: CDR1 LNHDA, CDR2 SQIVND (reference sequence). The V segment lost 9 bases and the J segment 5 bases; nucleotides outside the gene matches: 8.

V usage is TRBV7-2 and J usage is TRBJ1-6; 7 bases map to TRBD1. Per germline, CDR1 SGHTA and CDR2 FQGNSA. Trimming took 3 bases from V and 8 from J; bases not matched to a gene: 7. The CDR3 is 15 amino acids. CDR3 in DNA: TGTGCCAGCAGCTTGAACAGGGGCCTGGATTCACCCCTCCACTTT. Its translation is CASSLNRGLDSPLHF. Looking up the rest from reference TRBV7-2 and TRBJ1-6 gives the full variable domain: GAGVSQSPSNKVTEKGKDVELRCDPISGHTALYWYRQSLGQGLEFLIYFQGNSAPDKSGLPSDRFSAERTGGSVSTLTIQRTQQEDSAVYLCASSLNRGLDSPLHFGNGTRLTVT.

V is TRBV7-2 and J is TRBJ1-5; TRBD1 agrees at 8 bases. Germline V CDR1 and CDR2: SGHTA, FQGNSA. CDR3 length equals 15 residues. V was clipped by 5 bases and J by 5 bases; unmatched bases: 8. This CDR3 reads CASSIRTGIDQPQHF. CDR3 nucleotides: TGTGCCAGCAGCATACGGACAGGGATAGATCAGCCCCAGCATTTT. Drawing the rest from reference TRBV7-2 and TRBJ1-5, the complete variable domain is GAGVSQSPSNKVTEKGKDVELRCDPISGHTALYWYRQSLGQGLEFLIYFQGNSAPDKSGLPSDRFSAERTGGSVSTLTIQRTQQEDSAVYLCASSIRTGIDQPQHFGDGTRLSIL.

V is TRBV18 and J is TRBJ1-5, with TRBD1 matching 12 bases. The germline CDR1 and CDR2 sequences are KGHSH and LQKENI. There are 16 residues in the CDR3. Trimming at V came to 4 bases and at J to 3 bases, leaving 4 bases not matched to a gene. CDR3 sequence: CASSRDRGLFNQPQHF. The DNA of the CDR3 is TGTGCCAGCTCACGGGACAGGGGGCTATTCAATCAGCCCCAGCATTTT.

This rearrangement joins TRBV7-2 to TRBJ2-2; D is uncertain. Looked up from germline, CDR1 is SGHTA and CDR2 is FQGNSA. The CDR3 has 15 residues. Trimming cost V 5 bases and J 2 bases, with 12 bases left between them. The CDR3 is CASSPRALNTGELFF. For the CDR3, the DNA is TGTGCCAGCAGCCCTCGAGCACTTAACACCGGGGAGCTGTTTTTT.

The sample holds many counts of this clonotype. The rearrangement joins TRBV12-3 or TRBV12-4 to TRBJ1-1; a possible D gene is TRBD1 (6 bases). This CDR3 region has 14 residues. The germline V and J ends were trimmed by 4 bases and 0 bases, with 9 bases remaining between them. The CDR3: CASSWDTLNTEAFF. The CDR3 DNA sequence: TGTGCCAGCAGTTGGGACACCTTGAACACTGAAGCTTTCTTT.

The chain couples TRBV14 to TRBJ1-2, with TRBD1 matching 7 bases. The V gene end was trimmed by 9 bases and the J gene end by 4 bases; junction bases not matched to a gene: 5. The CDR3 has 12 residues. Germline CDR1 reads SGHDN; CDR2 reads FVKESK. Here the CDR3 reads CASADRAYGYTF. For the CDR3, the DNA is TGTGCCAGTGCCGACAGGGCCTATGGCTACACCTTC.

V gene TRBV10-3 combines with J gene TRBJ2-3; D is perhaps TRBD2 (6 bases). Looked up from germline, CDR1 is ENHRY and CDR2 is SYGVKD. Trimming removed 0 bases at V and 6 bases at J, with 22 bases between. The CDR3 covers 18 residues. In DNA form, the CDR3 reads TGTGCCATCAGTGAGTCTGTGGGAGGAAGTGTGTTATCTGATACGCAGTATTTT. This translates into CAISESVGGSVLSDTQYF.

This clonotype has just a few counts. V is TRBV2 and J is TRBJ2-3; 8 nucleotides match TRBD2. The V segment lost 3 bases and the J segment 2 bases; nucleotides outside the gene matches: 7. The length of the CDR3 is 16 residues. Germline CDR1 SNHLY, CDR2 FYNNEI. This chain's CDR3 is CASSEEAGDPTDTQYF. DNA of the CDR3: TGTGCCAGCAGTGAGGAAGCGGGAGACCCCACAGATACGCAGTATTTT.

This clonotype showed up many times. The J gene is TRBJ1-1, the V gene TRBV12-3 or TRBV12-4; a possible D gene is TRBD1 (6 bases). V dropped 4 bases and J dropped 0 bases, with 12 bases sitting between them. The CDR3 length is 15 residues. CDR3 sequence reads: CASSWGGRVNTEAFF. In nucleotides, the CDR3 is TGTGCCAGCAGTTGGGGGGGGCGGGTGAACACTGAAGCTTTCTTT.